The 12 T cell receptor beta chains below all came from one sample that was sequenced in a study of blood T cell repertoires in COVID-19. Sequencing used immunoSEQ multiplex PCR; TCRdb keeps in-frame clones, though not all of them. The table includes around 150,000 clones, 80% to 90% detected once. Sequenced input: peripheral blood. Receptor source: a man aged 70 or older with acute or convalescent COVID-19.

This clone has a single count. The chain's CDR3 is CASTRGLPRINYEQYF. The CDR3 DNA is TGTGCCAGCACTCGGGGTCTCCCTCGGATTAACTACGAGCAGTACTTC. This rearrangement joins TRBV28 to TRBJ2-7; tentative D call: TRBD2 (5 bases). Trimming took off 7 bases at V and 3 bases at J, with 22 bases between the two ends. The CDR3 is 16 residues long. In germline, CDR1 is MDHEN, CDR2 SYDVKM.

This chain connects TRBV9 to TRBJ2-1, with a possible D match to TRBD2 (6 bases). The CDR3 loop spans 14 amino acids. The V end was cut by 0 bases, the J end by 4 bases, with 8 bases between. Germline lookup yields CDR1 SGDLS and CDR2 YYNGEE. The CDR3 spells CASSVGGIYNEQFF. CDR3 nucleotide sequence: TGTGCCAGCAGCGTAGGCGGGATTTACAATGAGCAGTTCTTC.

This clone was detected a few times. The J gene is TRBJ2-3, the V gene TRBV4-1; D may be TRBD1 (6 bases). In germline, CDR1 is MGHRA, CDR2 YSYEKL. Trimming stripped 0 bases from V and 4 bases from J, with 14 bases between. The CDR3 is made up of 16 amino acids. The DNA for the CDR3 is TGCGCCAGCAGCCAAGATCTGGGGAAGGGGGCAGATACGCAGTATTTT. It specifies CASSQDLGKGADTQYF.

The chain carries TRBV5-1 and TRBJ2-7; 11 bases are shared with TRBD2. Trimming cost V 0 bases and J 4 bases; bases outside gene matches: 3. Germline V gene data show CDR1 as SGHRS and CDR2 as YFSETQ. The CDR3 is 15 amino acids. The CDR3 is CASSLGTSGSYEQYF. In DNA form, the CDR3 reads TGCGCCAGCAGCTTGGGGACTAGCGGGTCTTACGAGCAGTACTTC. The full variable domain, in which reference TRBV5-1 and TRBJ2-7 provide the parts outside the CDR3, is KAGVTQTPRYLIKTRGQQVTLSCSPISGHRSVSWYQQTPGQGLQFLFEYFSETQRNKGNFPGRFSGRQFSNSRSEMNVSTLELGDSALYLCASSLGTSGSYEQYFGPGTRLTVT.

V and J are TRBV29-1 and TRBJ1-4, with 9 bases fitting TRBD1. The CDR3 length is 14 residues. The V gene's germline CDR1 is SQVTM and CDR2 ANQGSEA. With 2 bases clipped from V and 8 bases from J, the junction kept 6 bases outside the gene matches. CDR3 protein: CSVESGQGREKLFF. CDR3 DNA sequence: TGCAGCGTTGAAAGTGGACAGGGGAGGGAAAAACTGTTTTTT.

The chain has TRBV18 and TRBJ1-6; tentatively, D is TRBD1 (5 bases). Trimming left V 6 bases short and J 9 bases short, with 15 bases between. CDR1 and CDR2 (germline): KGHSH, LQKENI. The CDR3 has 14 amino acids. As DNA, the CDR3 is TGTGCCAGCTCTCCGACAGAAGGGATTTCACCCCTCCACTTT. Its protein is CASSPTEGISPLHF.

The genes are TRBV25-1 and TRBJ2-5; 10 nucleotides match TRBD2. Germline V lookup: CDR1 MGHDK, CDR2 SYGVNS. Trimming at V came to 3 bases and at J to 3 bases, leaving 4 bases not matched to a gene. The CDR3 runs to 15 residues. Here the CDR3 reads CASSDAGLAKETQYF. The CDR3 DNA is TGTGCCAGCAGTGACGCGGGACTAGCGAAAGAGACCCAGTACTTC.

J is TRBJ1-2 and V is TRBV29-1, with 7 bases identical to TRBD1. The CDR3 totals 12 residues. The junction had 7 bases not matched to a gene; V was cut back by 4 bases and J by 8 bases. The germline gives CDR1 SQVTM, CDR2 ANQGSEA. The CDR3 nucleotides are TGCAGCGTTGGGCAGGGGGAAGGCGGCTACACCTTC. Amino acid sequence: CSVGQGEGGYTF.

V and J are TRBV6-1 and TRBJ1-1; tentatively, D is TRBD1 (6 bases). V dropped 6 bases and J dropped 1 base, with 9 bases sitting between them. This CDR3 has 13 residues. Germline V CDR1 and CDR2: MNHNS, SASEGT. The CDR3 region is CASSLQGNTEAFF. For the CDR3, the DNA is TGTGCCAGCAGCTTACAGGGGAACACTGAAGCTTTCTTT.

J is TRBJ2-7 and V is TRBV5-5, with a tentative D call TRBD1 (10 bases). The CDR3 totals 14 residues. V lost 4 bases, J lost 7 bases, and 18 bases lay in between. Per the germline V gene, CDR1 is SGHKS and CDR2 is YYEKEE (reference sequence). DNA for the CDR3: TGTGCCAGCAGCGCGGGGGGGACAGGGGCTGAGCAGTACTTC. Amino acid sequence: CASSAGGTGAEQYF.

The count of this clone is one. The V call is TRBV5-1, the J call TRBJ1-4; 7 bases match TRBD1. The CDR3 runs 15 residues. Germline CDR1 is SGHRS and CDR2 is YFSETQ. The J segment lost 10 bases and the V segment lost 4 bases, leaving 13 bases of the junction unmatched. The CDR3 bases are TGCGCCAGCAGCGACCAAACAGGGGATGGAGGAAAACTGTTTTTT. It is translated as CASSDQTGDGGKLFF. The complete variable domain, with remaining parts taken from reference TRBV5-1 and TRBJ1-4, reads KAGVTQTPRYLIKTRGQQVTLSCSPISGHRSVSWYQQTPGQGLQFLFEYFSETQRNKGNFPGRFSGRQFSNSRSEMNVSTLELGDSALYLCASSDQTGDGGKLFFGSGTQLSVL.

The count of this clone is one. The rearrangement joins TRBV28 to TRBJ2-3; TRBD1 is a possible D gene (6 bases). The CDR3 loop spans 14 amino acids. The V end was cut by 8 bases, the J end by 6 bases, with 18 bases between. CDR1 is MDHEN, CDR2 SYDVKM, per germline. In nucleotides, the CDR3 is TGTGCCAGCCAGGGGCCCCCTGGTTGGGATACGCAGTATTTT. Amino acid sequence: CASQGPPGWDTQYF.